These T cell receptor beta chains were read from a single sample in a study of blood T cell repertoires in COVID-19. The assay was immunoSEQ multiplex PCR, and TCRdb's table has in-frame clones only and misses some. Here the sample spans about 99,000 clones, about 85% being singletons. The sequenced sample was peripheral blood. These receptors were obtained from a man aged 50-60 years in a cohort sampled during active COVID-19. Each CDR3 is given with its conserved first and last residue. For some rows the clone size is stated as once, few or many, or as a class when expanded; others skip it.

CDR3 protein: CASNKRGLAGQETQYF
clone size: .
CDR3 length: 16
V gene: TRBV5-1
J gene: TRBJ2-5

CDR3 protein: CASSLDQAPGANVLTF
clone size: .
CDR3 length: 16
V gene: TRBV11-2
J gene: TRBJ2-6

CDR3 protein: CASARPAGGTDTQYF
clone size: .
CDR3 length: 15
V gene: TRBV6-5
J gene: TRBJ2-3

CDR3 protein: CASSYPGQGFYNEQFF
clone size: .
CDR3 length: 16
V gene: TRBV6-2/TRBV6-3
J gene: TRBJ2-1

CDR3 protein: CASHQGGGADTQYF
clone size: .
CDR3 length: 14
V gene: TRBV5-1
J gene: TRBJ2-3

CDR3 protein: CATSRRTGGNTIYF
clone size: .
CDR3 length: 14
V gene: TRBV15
J gene: TRBJ1-3

CDR3 protein: CASSSIGDSSLWQYF
clone size: .
CDR3 length: 15
V gene: TRBV5-1
J gene: TRBJ2-3

CDR3 protein: CASSYEPNTEAFF
clone size: .
CDR3 length: 13
V gene: TRBV7-8
J gene: TRBJ1-1

CDR3 protein: CATSDSTGVPYEQYF
clone size: .
CDR3 length: 15
V gene: TRBV24-1
J gene: TRBJ2-7

CDR3 protein: CASSLGQGVGGYTF
clone size: .
CDR3 length: 14
V gene: TRBV5-1
J gene: TRBJ1-2

CDR3 protein: CAISPSGGAYYEQFF
clone size: .
CDR3 length: 15
V gene: TRBV10-3
J gene: TRBJ2-1

CDR3 protein: CASSTGTGSYNSPLHF
clone size: .
CDR3 length: 16
V gene: TRBV19
J gene: TRBJ1-6

CDR3 protein: CASSLGFRGTNGPQHF
clone size: once
CDR3 length: 16
V gene: TRBV13
J gene: TRBJ1-5

CDR3 protein: CASSQDSPGGRETQYF
clone size: .
CDR3 length: 16
V gene: TRBV3-1/TRBV3-2
J gene: TRBJ2-5

CDR3 protein: CASSPRGGAGYGYTF
clone size: once
CDR3 length: 15
V gene: TRBV6-5
J gene: TRBJ1-2

CDR3 protein: CASSFLLPGEQYF
clone size: .
CDR3 length: 13
V gene: TRBV5-5
J gene: TRBJ2-7

CDR3 protein: CASGFGGSYNEQFF
clone size: .
CDR3 length: 14
V gene: TRBV12-5
J gene: TRBJ2-1

CDR3 protein: CASTAQADTQYF
clone size: .
CDR3 length: 12
V gene: TRBV19
J gene: TRBJ2-3

CDR3 protein: CASSYSGVNTEAFF
clone size: .
CDR3 length: 14
V gene: TRBV6-6
J gene: TRBJ1-1

CDR3 protein: CASSWTGLETQYF
clone size: .
CDR3 length: 13
V gene: TRBV5-4
J gene: TRBJ2-5

CDR3 protein: CATSRTGIYEQFF
clone size: .
CDR3 length: 13
V gene: TRBV24-1
J gene: TRBJ2-1

CDR3 protein: CASSASDRAGTEAFF
clone size: .
CDR3 length: 15
V gene: TRBV19
J gene: TRBJ1-1

CDR3 protein: CASSQGTVDTGELFF
clone size: .
CDR3 length: 15
V gene: TRBV3-1/TRBV3-2
J gene: TRBJ2-2

CDR3 protein: CASRPGQGISSPLHF
clone size: once
CDR3 length: 15
V gene: TRBV3-1/TRBV3-2
J gene: TRBJ1-6

CDR3 protein: CASRMTGPGSPLHF
clone size: .
CDR3 length: 14
V gene: TRBV6-5
J gene: TRBJ1-6

CDR3 protein: CASSLGADYGELFF
clone size: .
CDR3 length: 14
V gene: TRBV6-4
J gene: TRBJ2-2